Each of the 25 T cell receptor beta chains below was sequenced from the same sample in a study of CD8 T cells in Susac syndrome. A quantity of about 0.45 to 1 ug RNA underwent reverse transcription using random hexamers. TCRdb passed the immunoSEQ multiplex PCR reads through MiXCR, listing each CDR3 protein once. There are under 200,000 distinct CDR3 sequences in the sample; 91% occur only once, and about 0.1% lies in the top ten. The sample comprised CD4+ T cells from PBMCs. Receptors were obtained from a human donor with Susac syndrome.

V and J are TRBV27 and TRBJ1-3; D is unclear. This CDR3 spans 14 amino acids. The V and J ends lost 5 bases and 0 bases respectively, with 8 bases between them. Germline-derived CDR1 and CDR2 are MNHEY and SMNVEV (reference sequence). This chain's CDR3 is CASSHTSSGNTIYF. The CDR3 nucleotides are TGTGCCAGCAGTCATACGAGCTCTGGAAACACCATATATTTT.

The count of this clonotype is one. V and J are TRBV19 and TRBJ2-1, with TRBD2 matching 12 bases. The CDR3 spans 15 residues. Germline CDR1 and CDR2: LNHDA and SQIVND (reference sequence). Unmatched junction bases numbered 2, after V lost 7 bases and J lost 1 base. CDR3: CASTSGRGSYNEQFF. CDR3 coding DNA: TGTGCCAGTACTAGCGGGAGGGGATCCTACAATGAGCAGTTCTTC.

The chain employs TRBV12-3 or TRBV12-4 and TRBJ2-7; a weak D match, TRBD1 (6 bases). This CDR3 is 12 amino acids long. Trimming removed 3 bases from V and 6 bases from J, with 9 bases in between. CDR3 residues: CASSFSGAEQYF. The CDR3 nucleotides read TGTGCCAGCAGTTTTTCAGGGGCCGAGCAGTACTTC.

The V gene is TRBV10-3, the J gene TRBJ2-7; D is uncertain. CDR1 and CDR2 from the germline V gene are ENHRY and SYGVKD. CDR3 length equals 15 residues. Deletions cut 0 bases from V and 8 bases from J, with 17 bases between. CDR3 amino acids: CAISESYAAPEKQYF. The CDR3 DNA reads TGTGCCATCAGTGAGTCATACGCAGCCCCGGAAAAGCAGTACTTC.

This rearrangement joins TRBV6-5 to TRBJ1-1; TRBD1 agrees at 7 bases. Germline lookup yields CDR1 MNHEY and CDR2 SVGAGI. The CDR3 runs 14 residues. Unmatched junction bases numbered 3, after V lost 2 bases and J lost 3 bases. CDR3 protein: CASSYRGHDTEAFF. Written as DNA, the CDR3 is TGTGCCAGCAGTTACAGGGGGCACGACACTGAAGCTTTCTTT.

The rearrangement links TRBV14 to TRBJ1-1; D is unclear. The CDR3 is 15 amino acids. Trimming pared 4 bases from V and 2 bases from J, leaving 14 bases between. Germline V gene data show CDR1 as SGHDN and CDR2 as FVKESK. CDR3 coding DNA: TGTGCCAGCAGCCGTTACCTCAACAGTAACACTGAAGCTTTCTTT. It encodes CASSRYLNSNTEAFF. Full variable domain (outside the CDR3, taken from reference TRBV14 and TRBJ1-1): EAGVTQFPSHSVIEKGQTVTLRCDPISGHDNLYWYRRVMGKEIKFLLHFVKESKQDESGMPNNRFLAERTGGTYSTLKVQPAELEDSGVYFCASSRYLNSNTEAFFGQGTRLTVV.

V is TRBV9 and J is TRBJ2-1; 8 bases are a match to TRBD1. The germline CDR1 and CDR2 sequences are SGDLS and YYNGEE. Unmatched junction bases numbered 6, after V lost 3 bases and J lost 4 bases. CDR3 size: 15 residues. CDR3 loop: CASSAYGQGYNEQFF. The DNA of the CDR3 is TGTGCCAGCAGCGCCTACGGACAGGGATACAATGAGCAGTTCTTC. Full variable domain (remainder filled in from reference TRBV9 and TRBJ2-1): DSGVTQTPKHLITATGQRVTLRCSPRSGDLSVYWYQQSLDQGLQFLIQYYNGEERAKGNILERFSAQQFPDLHSELNLSSLELGDSALYFCASSAYGQGYNEQFFGPGTRLTVL.

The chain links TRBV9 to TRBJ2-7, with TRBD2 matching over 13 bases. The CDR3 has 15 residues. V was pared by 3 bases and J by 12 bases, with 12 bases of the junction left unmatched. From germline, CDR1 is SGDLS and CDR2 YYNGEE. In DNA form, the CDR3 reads TGTGCCAGCAGCGCCCGGACTAGCGGGAGCGATCTGTTGTACTTC. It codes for CASSARTSGSDLLYF.

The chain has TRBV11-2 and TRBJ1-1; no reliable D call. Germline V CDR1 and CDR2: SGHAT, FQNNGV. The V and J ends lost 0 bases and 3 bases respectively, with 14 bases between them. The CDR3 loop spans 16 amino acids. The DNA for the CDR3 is TGTGCCAGCAGCTTAGATCGCCCCCCGCCTCACACTGAAGCTTTCTTT. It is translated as CASSLDRPPPHTEAFF.

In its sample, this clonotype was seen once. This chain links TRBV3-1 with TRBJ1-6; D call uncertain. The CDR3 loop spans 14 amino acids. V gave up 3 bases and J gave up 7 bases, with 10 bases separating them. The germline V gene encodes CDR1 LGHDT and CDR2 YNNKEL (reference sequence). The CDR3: CASSQSVGNSPLHF. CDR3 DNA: TGTGCCAGCAGCCAGAGCGTGGGGAATTCACCCCTCCACTTT.

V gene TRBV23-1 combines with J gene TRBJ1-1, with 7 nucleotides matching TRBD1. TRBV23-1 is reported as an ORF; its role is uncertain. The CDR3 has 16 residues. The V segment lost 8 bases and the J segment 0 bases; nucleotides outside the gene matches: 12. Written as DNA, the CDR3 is TGCGCCAGCCGGGACAGCGCACCCCAAATGAACACTGAAGCTTTCTTT. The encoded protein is CASRDSAPQMNTEAFF.

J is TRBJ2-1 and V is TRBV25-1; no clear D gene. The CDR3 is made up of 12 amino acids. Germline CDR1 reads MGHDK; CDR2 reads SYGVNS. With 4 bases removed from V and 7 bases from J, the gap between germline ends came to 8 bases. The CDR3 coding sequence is TGTGCCAGCAGTGCTTTTGGGAATGAGCAGTTCTTC. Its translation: CASSAFGNEQFF.

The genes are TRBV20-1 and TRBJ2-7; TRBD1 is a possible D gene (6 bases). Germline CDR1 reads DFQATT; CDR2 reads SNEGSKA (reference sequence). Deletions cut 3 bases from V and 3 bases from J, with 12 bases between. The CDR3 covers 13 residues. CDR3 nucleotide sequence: TGCAGTGCTAGTACAGGGCGATACTACGAGCAGTACTTC. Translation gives CSASTGRYYEQYF.

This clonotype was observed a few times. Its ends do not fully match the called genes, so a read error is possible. DNA of the CDR3: TGCGCCAGCAGACTAGCGGGGGGAAATGAGCAGTTCTTC. Encoded protein: CASRLAGGNEQFF. This rearrangement joins TRBV28 to TRBJ2-1; TRBD2 matches at 13 bases. CDR3 size: 13 residues. Germline V gene sequence: CDR1 MDHEN, CDR2 SYDVKM.

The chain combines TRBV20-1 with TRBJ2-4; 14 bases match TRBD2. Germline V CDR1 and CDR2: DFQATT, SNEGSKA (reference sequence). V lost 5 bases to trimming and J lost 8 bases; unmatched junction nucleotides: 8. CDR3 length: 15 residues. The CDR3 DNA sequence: TGCAGTGCTGAAGGGACTAGCGGGAGCCTGGACATTCAGTACTTC. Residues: CSAEGTSGSLDIQYF.

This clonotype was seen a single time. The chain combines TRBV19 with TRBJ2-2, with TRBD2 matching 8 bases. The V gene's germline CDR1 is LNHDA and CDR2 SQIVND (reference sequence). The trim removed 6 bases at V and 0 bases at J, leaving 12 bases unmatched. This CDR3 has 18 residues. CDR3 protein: CASSKDFIAGTNTGELFF. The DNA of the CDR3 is TGTGCCAGTAGCAAAGACTTCATAGCGGGAACGAACACCGGGGAGCTGTTTTTT.

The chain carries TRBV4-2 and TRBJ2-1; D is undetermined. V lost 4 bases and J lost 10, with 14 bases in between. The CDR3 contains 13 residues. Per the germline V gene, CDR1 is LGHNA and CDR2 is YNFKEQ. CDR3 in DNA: TGTGCCAGCAGCCCCGATCCAGGACGGGAGCAGTTCTTC. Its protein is CASSPDPGREQFF.

CDR3 DNA: TGTGCCATCAAGGCGGTCGGGGCAACAGATACGCAGTATTTT. Translated: CAIKAVGATDTQYF. This sequence joins TRBV10-3 and TRBJ2-3; D is possibly TRBD1 or TRBD2 (5 bases each). CDR1 is ENHRY and CDR2 is SYGVKD in the germline V gene. This CDR3 is built from 14 residues. Deletions cut 7 bases from V and 3 bases from J, with 14 bases between.

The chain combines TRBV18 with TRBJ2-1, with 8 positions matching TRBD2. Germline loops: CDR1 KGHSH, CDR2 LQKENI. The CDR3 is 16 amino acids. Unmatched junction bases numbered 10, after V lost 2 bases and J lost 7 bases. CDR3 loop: CASSPSGGALVNEQFF. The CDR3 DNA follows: TGTGCCAGCTCACCATCCGGGGGGGCCTTAGTGAATGAGCAGTTCTTC.

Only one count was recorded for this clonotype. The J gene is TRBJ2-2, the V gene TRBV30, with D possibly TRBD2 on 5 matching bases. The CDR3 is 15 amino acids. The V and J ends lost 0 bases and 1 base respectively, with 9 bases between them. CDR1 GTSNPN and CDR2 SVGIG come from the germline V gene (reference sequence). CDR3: CAWSVRGQNTGELFF. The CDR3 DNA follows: TGTGCCTGGAGTGTACGAGGGCAGAACACCGGGGAGCTGTTTTTT.

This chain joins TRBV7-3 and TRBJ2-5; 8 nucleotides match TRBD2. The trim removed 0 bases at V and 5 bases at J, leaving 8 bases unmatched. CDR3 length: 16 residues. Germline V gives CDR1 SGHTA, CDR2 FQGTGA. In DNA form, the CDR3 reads TGTGCCAGCAGCTTAACTGCTAGCGGGTTAGGGGAGACCCAGTACTTC. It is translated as CASSLTASGLGETQYF.

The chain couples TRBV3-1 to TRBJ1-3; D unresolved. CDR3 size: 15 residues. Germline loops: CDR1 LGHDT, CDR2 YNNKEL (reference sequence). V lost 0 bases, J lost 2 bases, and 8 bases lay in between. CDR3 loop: CASSQDWDPGNTIYF. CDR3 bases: TGTGCCAGCAGCCAAGACTGGGATCCTGGAAACACCATATATTTT.

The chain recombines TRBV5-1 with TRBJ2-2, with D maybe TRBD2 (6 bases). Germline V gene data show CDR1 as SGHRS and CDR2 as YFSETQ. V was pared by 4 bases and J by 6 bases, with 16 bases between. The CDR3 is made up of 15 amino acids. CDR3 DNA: TGCGCCAGCAGCCCTCTCACTAGCTTGGCCGGGGAGCTGTTTTTT. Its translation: CASSPLTSLAGELFF.

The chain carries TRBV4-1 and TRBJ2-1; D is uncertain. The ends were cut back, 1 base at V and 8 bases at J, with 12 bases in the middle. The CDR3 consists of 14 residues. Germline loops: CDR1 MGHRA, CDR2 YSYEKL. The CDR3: CASSQGGSIDEQFF. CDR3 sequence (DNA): TGCGCCAGCAGCCAAGGAGGTAGTATCGATGAGCAGTTCTTC.

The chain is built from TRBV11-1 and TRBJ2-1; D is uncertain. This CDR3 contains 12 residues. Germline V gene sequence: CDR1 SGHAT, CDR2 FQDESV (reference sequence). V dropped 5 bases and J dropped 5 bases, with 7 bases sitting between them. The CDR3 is CASSHGNNEQFF. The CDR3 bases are TGTGCCAGCAGCCACGGCAACAATGAGCAGTTCTTC. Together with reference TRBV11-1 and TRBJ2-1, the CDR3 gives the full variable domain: EAEVAQSPRYKITEKSQAVAFWCDPISGHATLYWYRQILGQGPELLVQFQDESVVDDSQLPKDRFSAERLKGVDSTLKIQPAELGDSAMYLCASSHGNNEQFFGPGTRLTVL.